These T cell receptor beta chains were read from a single sample in a study of cytomegalovirus exposure and HLA in healthy donors. Profiling relied on immunoSEQ multiplex PCR, and the TCRdb table lists in-frame clones only, not all of them. The data contain 100,000 to 120,000 clones, around 80% of them singletons. Sequences were obtained from PBMCs. The receptors derive from a man in his thirties or forties in good health and CMV-seronegative. The CDR3 runs from the conserved cysteine through the conserved F or W. Each record gives: D gene, J gene, clone size, V gene, CDR3 DNA, CDR3 protein. D genes are given only for firm matches. A clone size is listed for some rows: how often the clone was seen (once, few, many), or a class if it is expanded.

d_gene: .; j_gene: TRBJ1-1; abundance: once; v_gene: TRBV4-1; CDR3nt: TGCGCCAGCAGCGGAGACCGGAACACTGAAGCTTTCTTT; CDR3aa: CASSGDRNTEAFF
d_gene: .; j_gene: TRBJ2-2; abundance: .; v_gene: TRBV28; CDR3nt: TGTGCCAGCAGTTCTCCGGGACTGCCAGTCACCGGGGAGCTGTTTTTT; CDR3aa: CASSSPGLPVTGELFF
d_gene: TRBD1; j_gene: TRBJ1-5; abundance: few; v_gene: TRBV7-9; CDR3nt: TGTGCCAGCAGCTTAGGGACAGGGAGTAATCAGCCCCAGCATTTT; CDR3aa: CASSLGTGSNQPQHF
d_gene: .; j_gene: TRBJ2-5; abundance: .; v_gene: TRBV7-9; CDR3nt: TGTGCCAGCAGCTGGGGCGACACGGATCAAGAGACCCAGTACTTC; CDR3aa: CASSWGDTDQETQYF
d_gene: TRBD1; j_gene: TRBJ2-3; abundance: .; v_gene: TRBV5-4; CDR3nt: TGTGCCAGCAGCTCGACAGGGCTAGTGGGACACGGGACAGATACGCAGTATTTT; CDR3aa: CASSSTGLVGHGTDTQYF
d_gene: TRBD2; j_gene: TRBJ2-7; abundance: once; v_gene: TRBV5-4; CDR3nt: TGTGCCAGCAGCCGCTCGGCTAGCGGGAGGGGACGGAACGAGCAGTACTTC; CDR3aa: CASSRSASGRGRNEQYF
d_gene: .; j_gene: TRBJ2-7; abundance: many; v_gene: TRBV5-1; CDR3nt: TGCGCCAGCAGCTTGGATGGCGGGACGGGAGTAGAGCAGTACTTC; CDR3aa: CASSLDGGTGVEQYF
d_gene: .; j_gene: TRBJ2-5; abundance: .; v_gene: TRBV4-1; CDR3nt: TGCGCCAGCAGCCAAGAATTGGCGGGACGCGGTATAGAGACCCAGTACTTC; CDR3aa: CASSQELAGRGIETQYF
d_gene: TRBD1; j_gene: TRBJ2-5; abundance: .; v_gene: TRBV6-1; CDR3nt: TGTGCCAGCAGTGAAATCCGGACAGGGGATGTGACCCAGTACTTC; CDR3aa: CASSEIRTGDVTQYF
d_gene: .; j_gene: TRBJ2-4; abundance: .; v_gene: TRBV21-1; CDR3nt: TGTGCCAGCAGCAAAGTCCTAGCGGGTCGTCCTAACTTAGCCAAAAACATTCAGTACTTC; CDR3aa: CASSKVLAGRPNLAKNIQYF
d_gene: TRBD1; j_gene: TRBJ1-1; abundance: .; v_gene: TRBV28; CDR3nt: TGTGCCAGCAGTTCCCGGGACAGGGGGCCTTTCACTGAAGCTTTCTTT; CDR3aa: CASSSRDRGPFTEAFF
d_gene: TRBD2; j_gene: TRBJ2-2; abundance: .; v_gene: TRBV2; CDR3nt: TGTGCCAGCAGTGGGCGGCGGGAGCTGGACACCGGGGAGCTGTTTTTT; CDR3aa: CASSGRRELDTGELFF
d_gene: TRBD2; j_gene: TRBJ2-3; abundance: .; v_gene: TRBV2; CDR3nt: TGTGCCAGCAGTGAAAGGGCTAGCGGGAACGCAGATACGCAGTATTTT; CDR3aa: CASSERASGNADTQYF
d_gene: TRBD1; j_gene: TRBJ1-4; abundance: .; v_gene: TRBV28; CDR3nt: TGTGCCAGCAGCATCGACAGGGCTCGGGAAAAACTGTTTTTT; CDR3aa: CASSIDRAREKLFF
d_gene: TRBD1; j_gene: TRBJ1-6; abundance: .; v_gene: TRBV18; CDR3nt: TGTGCCAGCTCACCATCTGGCGACAGGGTTTCACCCCTCCACTTT; CDR3aa: CASSPSGDRVSPLHF
d_gene: TRBD1; j_gene: TRBJ2-1; abundance: .; v_gene: TRBV29-1; CDR3nt: TGCAGCGTTGGAGAGGGGGCGGTTGGCTATGAGCAGTTCTTC; CDR3aa: CSVGEGAVGYEQFF
d_gene: .; j_gene: TRBJ2-5; abundance: .; v_gene: TRBV4-3; CDR3nt: TGCGCCAGCAGCCAAGATCCGACTTACCAGGGAGAGACCCAGTACTTC; CDR3aa: CASSQDPTYQGETQYF
d_gene: TRBD2; j_gene: TRBJ2-5; abundance: .; v_gene: TRBV5-1; CDR3nt: TGCGCCAGCAGCTTGATTAGCGGGGGGGCCGCCGAGACCCAGTACTTC; CDR3aa: CASSLISGGAAETQYF
d_gene: TRBD1; j_gene: TRBJ2-7; abundance: .; v_gene: TRBV6-5; CDR3nt: TGTGCCAGCAGTTACTCGACAGGGACCTACGAGCAGTACTTC; CDR3aa: CASSYSTGTYEQYF
d_gene: TRBD1; j_gene: TRBJ2-1; abundance: .; v_gene: TRBV6-5; CDR3nt: TGTGCCAGCAGTTTATACAGGGGCGCCTACAATGAGCAGTTCTTC; CDR3aa: CASSLYRGAYNEQFF
d_gene: .; j_gene: TRBJ1-1; abundance: few; v_gene: TRBV27; CDR3nt: TGTGCCAGCAGTTTAGTCGCGGTCGGTACTGAAGCTTTCTTT; CDR3aa: CASSLVAVGTEAFF
d_gene: .; j_gene: TRBJ2-6; abundance: few; v_gene: TRBV12-5; CDR3nt: TGTGCTAGTGGTTTGCGAGGAAGCTCTGGGGCCAACGTCCTGACTTTC; CDR3aa: CASGLRGSSGANVLTF
d_gene: .; j_gene: TRBJ1-1; abundance: .; v_gene: TRBV5-8; CDR3nt: TGTGCCAGCAGCTGGGGGGTGACAGTGAACACTGAAGCTTTCTTT; CDR3aa: CASSWGVTVNTEAFF
d_gene: .; j_gene: TRBJ2-7; abundance: .; v_gene: TRBV10-3; CDR3nt: TGTGCCATCAGCGGGGCCGGGGACCGGGGGTACGAGCAGTACTTC; CDR3aa: CAISGAGDRGYEQYF
d_gene: TRBD2; j_gene: TRBJ2-1; abundance: .; v_gene: TRBV9; CDR3nt: TGTGCCAGCAGCCCTCCCCCGGGGGGAAATGAGCAGTTCTTC; CDR3aa: CASSPPPGGNEQFF
d_gene: .; j_gene: TRBJ1-5; abundance: .; v_gene: TRBV6-1; CDR3nt: TGTGCCAGCAGTGAAAGAGGATATCAGCCCCAGCATTTT; CDR3aa: CASSERGYQPQHF
d_gene: TRBD2; j_gene: TRBJ2-5; abundance: .; v_gene: TRBV28; CDR3nt: TGTGCCAGCAAGATCGCGGGGGGGCAAAAGACCCAGTACTTC; CDR3aa: CASKIAGGQKTQYF
d_gene: TRBD1; j_gene: TRBJ2-7; abundance: .; v_gene: TRBV2; CDR3nt: TGTGCCAGCGCTAGTCACAGGGGGGACGAGCAGTACTTC; CDR3aa: CASASHRGDEQYF
d_gene: .; j_gene: TRBJ2-1; abundance: few; v_gene: TRBV6-1; CDR3nt: TGTGCCAGCACATTGAGGACAGTAGGGATCTATGAGCAGTTCTTC; CDR3aa: CASTLRTVGIYEQFF